A single sample gave rise to the 14 T cell receptor beta chains below, sequenced in a study of blood T cell repertoires in COVID-19. The data were produced by immunoSEQ multiplex PCR, yet TCRdb's version contains in-frame clones alone and is incomplete. The table lists approximately 230,000 clones, 70% to 90% of them singletons. Sample: PBMCs or T cells enriched from blood (not recorded which). These receptors were obtained from a man aged 35-49 years who had recovered from COVID-19.

There are a few counts of this clone. The genes are TRBV7-9 and TRBJ2-7; TRBD2 agrees at 9 bases. CDR1 and CDR2 from the germline V gene are SEHNR and FQNEAQ (reference sequence). V gave up 5 bases and J gave up 2 bases; unmatched junction bases: 4. The CDR3 contains 14 residues. The CDR3 region has the DNA TGTGCCAGCAGCCAAGGGACTAGCACCTACGAGCAGTACTTC. Its protein product is CASSQGTSTYEQYF.

Worth noting for this clone: The sample holds other DNA sequences that translate to the same CDR3. The chain has TRBV12-3 or TRBV12-4 and TRBJ1-1, with D possibly being TRBD1 (5 bases). The CDR3 is 13 amino acids. V was cut by 3 bases and J by 1 base, with 6 bases left in between. The CDR3 protein is CASSLGQNTEAFF. CDR3 sequence (DNA): TGTGCCAGCAGTTTGGGGCAGAACACTGAAGCTTTCTTT.

The V and J genes are TRBV4-2 and TRBJ1-2; 7 nucleotides agree with TRBD1. V shed 1 base and J 6 bases; nucleotides not matched to a gene: 11. This CDR3 spans 16 amino acids. Germline CDR1 LGHNA, CDR2 YNFKEQ. The CDR3 region is CASSQAGETGRDGYTF. CDR3 nucleotides: TGTGCCAGCAGCCAAGCCGGGGAGACAGGGCGGGATGGCTACACCTTC.

V and J are TRBV7-6 and TRBJ1-5; unclear D gene. The V gene lost 6 bases and the J gene lost 7 bases, with 10 bases spanning the gap. The CDR3 covers 12 residues. CDR1 and CDR2 (germline): SGHVS, FNYEAQ. The CDR3 DNA reads as TGTGCCAGCAGAGTTAGAGAACAGCCCCAGCATTTT. Its protein is CASRVREQPQHF. Drawing the rest from reference TRBV7-6 and TRBJ1-5, the complete variable domain is GAGVSQSPRYKVTKRGQDVALRCDPISGHVSLYWYRQALGQGPEFLTYFNYEAQQDKSGLPNDRFSAERPEGSISTLTIQRTEQRDSAMYRCASRVREQPQHFGDGTRLSIL.

Remarks on this clone: One end of the junction fails to match germline, which may point to a read error. V is TRBV7-9 and J is TRBJ2-1, with TRBD2 matching over 8 bases. This CDR3 spans 14 amino acids. Germline V gene data show CDR1 as SEHNR and CDR2 as FQNEAQ (reference sequence). This CDR3 reads CANSQGGIAGEQFF. The CDR3 DNA sequence: TGTGCCAACAGCCAAGGTGGGATAGCGGGGGAGCAGTTCTTC.

V gene TRBV4-1 combines with J gene TRBJ1-2; tentatively, D is TRBD1 (5 bases). Between the trimmed V and J ends, which lost 0 bases and 0 bases, there was a span of 11 bases. The length of the CDR3 is 16 residues. CDR1 and CDR2 (germline): MGHRA, YSYEKL. The CDR3 region is CASSQEAGLANYGYTF. The CDR3 region has the DNA TGCGCCAGCAGCCAAGAGGCAGGGCTAGCTAACTATGGCTACACCTTC.

This chain uses TRBV28 with TRBJ1-2; D not resolved. The CDR3 is 15 residues long. The germline V gene encodes CDR1 MDHEN and CDR2 SYDVKM. V was clipped by 5 bases and J by 1 base, with 14 bases between them. The CDR3 region is CASSQVFGNNYGYTF. The CDR3 coding sequence is TGTGCCAGCAGTCAGGTTTTCGGGAATAACTATGGCTACACCTTC.

The gene calls are TRBV9 and TRBJ2-1, with 10 bases identical to TRBD2. V was pared by 0 bases and J by 4 bases, with 4 bases of the junction left unmatched. Germline lookup yields CDR1 SGDLS and CDR2 YYNGEE. The CDR3 is made up of 16 amino acids. In DNA, the CDR3 is TGTGCCAGCAGCGTAGTTCCTAGCGGGGGATACAATGAGCAGTTCTTC. Its protein is CASSVVPSGGYNEQFF.

The CDR3 DNA reads TGCAGCGTTGCGGGATCTTATGGCTACACCTTC. It encodes CSVAGSYGYTF. The chain combines TRBV29-1 with TRBJ1-2; D is unresolved. This CDR3 is 11 amino acids long. Trimming removed 4 bases from V and 5 bases from J, with 8 bases in between. Germline V gene lookup returns CDR1 SQVTM and CDR2 ANQGSEA.

The chain uses TRBV5-4 and TRBJ2-1; possibly TRBD2 for D (6 bases). Trimming shortened V by 3 bases and J by 2 bases, and 15 bases separated the two germline ends. The CDR3 extends over 16 amino acids. Germline V lookup: CDR1 SGHNT, CDR2 YYREEE (reference sequence). DNA of the CDR3: TGTGCCAGCAGCTCAGATCTAGCGTCAGCCTACAATGAGCAGTTCTTC. Translating gives CASSSDLASAYNEQFF. Together with reference TRBV5-4 and TRBJ2-1, the CDR3 gives the full variable domain: ETGVTQSPTHLIKTRGQQVTLRCSSQSGHNTVSWYQQALGQGPQFIFQYYREEENGRGNFPPRFSGLQFPNYSSELNVNALELDDSALYLCASSSDLASAYNEQFFGPGTRLTVL.

The rearrangement joins TRBV18 to TRBJ1-1; D is undetermined. V shed 3 bases and J shed 0 bases, with 11 bases lying between them. Germline CDR1 is KGHSH and CDR2 is LQKENI. The CDR3 loop spans 15 amino acids. This chain's CDR3 is CASSPRQSMNTEAFF. CDR3 coding DNA: TGTGCCAGCTCACCGAGGCAGAGCATGAACACTGAAGCTTTCTTT.

This clone was seen just once. The rearrangement joins TRBV14 to TRBJ1-2; 11 bases are a match to TRBD1. V was clipped by 4 bases and J by 4 bases; unmatched bases: 2. Looked up from germline, CDR1 is SGHDN and CDR2 is FVKESK. The CDR3 totals 14 residues. The CDR3 region is CASSRTGGSYGYTF. CDR3 nucleotides: TGTGCCAGCAGCCGGACAGGGGGCTCCTATGGCTACACCTTC.

The rearrangement uses TRBV19 and TRBJ2-7; TRBD2 agrees at 8 bases. Germline V gene lookup returns CDR1 LNHDA and CDR2 SQIVND (reference sequence). CDR3 size: 12 residues. The CDR3: CAAGSGGLEQYF. CDR3 DNA: TGTGCGGCGGGAAGCGGGGGTCTGGAGCAGTACTTC.

This chain joins TRBV7-9 and TRBJ2-3; TRBD1 might be the D (6 bases). Trimming shortened V by 4 bases and J by 2 bases, and 19 bases separated the two germline ends. Germline CDR1 reads SEHNR; CDR2 reads FQNEAQ (reference sequence). The CDR3 runs 17 residues. CDR3 amino acids: CASSSRLGRGNTDTQYF. The CDR3 DNA sequence: TGTGCCAGCAGCTCCAGGTTAGGTAGGGGGAACACAGATACGCAGTATTTT.